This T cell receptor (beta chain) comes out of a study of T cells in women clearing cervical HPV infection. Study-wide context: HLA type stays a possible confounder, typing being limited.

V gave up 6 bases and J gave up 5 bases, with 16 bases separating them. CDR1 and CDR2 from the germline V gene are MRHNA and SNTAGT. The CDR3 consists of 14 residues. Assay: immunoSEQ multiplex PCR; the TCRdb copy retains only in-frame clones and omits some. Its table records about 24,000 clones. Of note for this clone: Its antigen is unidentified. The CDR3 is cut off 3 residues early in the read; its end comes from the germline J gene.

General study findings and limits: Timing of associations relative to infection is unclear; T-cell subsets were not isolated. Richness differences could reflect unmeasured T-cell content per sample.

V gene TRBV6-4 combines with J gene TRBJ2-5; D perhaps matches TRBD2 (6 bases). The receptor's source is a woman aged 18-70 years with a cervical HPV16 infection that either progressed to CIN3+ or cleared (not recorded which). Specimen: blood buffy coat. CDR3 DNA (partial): TGTGCCAGCAGACTGGGACTGCTAGTGGAGACC. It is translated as CASRLGLLVET. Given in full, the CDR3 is CASRLGLLVETQYF.